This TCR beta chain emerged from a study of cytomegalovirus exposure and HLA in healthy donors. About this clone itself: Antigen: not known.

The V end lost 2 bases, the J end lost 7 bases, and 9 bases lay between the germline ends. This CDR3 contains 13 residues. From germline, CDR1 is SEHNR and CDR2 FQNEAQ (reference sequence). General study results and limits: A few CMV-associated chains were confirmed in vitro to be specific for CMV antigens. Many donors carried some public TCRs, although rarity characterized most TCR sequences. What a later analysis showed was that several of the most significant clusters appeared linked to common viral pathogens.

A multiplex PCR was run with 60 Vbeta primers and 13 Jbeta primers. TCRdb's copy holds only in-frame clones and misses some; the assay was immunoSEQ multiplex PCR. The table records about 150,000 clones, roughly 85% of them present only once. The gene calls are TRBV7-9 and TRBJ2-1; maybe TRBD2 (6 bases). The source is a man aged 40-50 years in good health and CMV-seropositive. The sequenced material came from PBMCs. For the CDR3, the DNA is TGTGCCAGCAGCTTATTCGGGGGAAATGAGCAGTTCTTC. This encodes CASSLFGGNEQFF.